Listed here are 4 T cell receptor beta chains from one sample, sequenced in a study of T-cell memory formation after mild COVID-19. MiXCR, applied by TCRdb to the 5' RACE reads, yields one record per CDR3 protein. There are some 120,000 distinct CDR3 sequences in the sample; around 6.3% occur only once, and about 2.2% lies in the top ten. The sample consisted of PBMCs or a T cell subset sorted from them (not recorded which). The source is an adult woman who had mild COVID-19 (a few samples of this study predate the infection). Cell type and time point are not known.

The chain couples TRBV5-1 to TRBJ1-3; D is uncertain. Germline CDR1 reads SGHRS; CDR2 reads YFSETQ. Between the trimmed V and J ends, which lost 3 bases and 1 base, there was a span of 8 bases. The CDR3 has 14 amino acids. CDR3 sequence (DNA): TGCGCCAGCAGCTCCGAGGGATCTGGAAACACCATATATTTT. Translating gives CASSSEGSGNTIYF.

The rearrangement uses TRBV20-1 and TRBJ1-2, with no clear D. Germline lookup yields CDR1 DFQATT and CDR2 SNEGSKA (reference sequence). Trimming removed 0 bases from V and 1 base from J, with 15 bases in between. The CDR3 consists of 16 residues. The CDR3 DNA reads TGCAGTGCTAGAGACCCGACCAGGAGGGTTAACTATGGCTACACCTTC. It translates to CSARDPTRRVNYGYTF.

The chain uses TRBV12-3 or TRBV12-4 and TRBJ2-5; weak D call: TRBD2 (7 bases). The ends were cut back, 7 bases at V and 0 bases at J, with 15 bases in the middle. This CDR3 has 15 residues. The CDR3 loop reads CASNLGGGNQETQYF. For the CDR3, the DNA is TGTGCCAGCAACCTGGGAGGGGGAAACCAAGAGACCCAGTACTTC.

This clonotype was counted ten times or more. V and J are TRBV5-1 and TRBJ2-3; 9 bases are shared with TRBD1. CDR1 and CDR2 from the germline V gene are SGHRS and YFSETQ. With V trimmed by 5 bases and J by 2 bases, 6 bases remained unmatched. CDR3 length: 15 residues. The CDR3, as DNA: TGCGCCAGCAGAGAGACAGGGGGAATCACAGATACGCAGTATTTT. It codes for CASRETGGITDTQYF. The entire variable domain, with the rest obtained from reference TRBV5-1 and TRBJ2-3, is as follows: KAGVTQTPRYLIKTRGQQVTLSCSPISGHRSVSWYQQTPGQGLQFLFEYFSETQRNKGNFPGRFSGRQFSNSRSEMNVSTLELGDSALYLCASRETGGITDTQYFGPGTRLTVL.